The sequence of this T cell receptor beta chain was determined in a study of CD8 T cells in Susac syndrome. Details on this clonotype: Its antigen is unidentified.

Overall study results and limits: CD8+ clones in Susac expanded most in TEMRA cells and active patients.

Each Susac syndrome patient had definite or probable disease by recently defined criteria. FACS enriched CD8+ TEMRA cells, while bulk CD8+ and CD4+ were negatively isolated. The CDR3 contains 15 residues. The trim removed 5 bases at V and 3 bases at J, leaving 4 bases unmatched. Germline V gene lookup returns CDR1 SGHTA and CDR2 FQGNSA. An input of about 0.45 to 1 ug of RNA was subjected to reverse transcription using random hexamers. MiXCR was run by TCRdb on the immunoSEQ multiplex PCR reads, yielding one entry per CDR3 protein. This table has approximately 94,000 distinct CDR3 sequences, about 95% appearing once.

The sequence came from a human donor with Susac syndrome. The V and J genes are TRBV7-2 and TRBJ1-4; TRBD1 aligns across 9 bases. The material sequenced was CD8+ T cells from PBMCs. The CDR3 protein is CASSLRDRANEKLFF. DNA for the CDR3: TGTGCCAGCAGCCTCCGGGACAGGGCTAATGAAAAACTGTTTTTT.